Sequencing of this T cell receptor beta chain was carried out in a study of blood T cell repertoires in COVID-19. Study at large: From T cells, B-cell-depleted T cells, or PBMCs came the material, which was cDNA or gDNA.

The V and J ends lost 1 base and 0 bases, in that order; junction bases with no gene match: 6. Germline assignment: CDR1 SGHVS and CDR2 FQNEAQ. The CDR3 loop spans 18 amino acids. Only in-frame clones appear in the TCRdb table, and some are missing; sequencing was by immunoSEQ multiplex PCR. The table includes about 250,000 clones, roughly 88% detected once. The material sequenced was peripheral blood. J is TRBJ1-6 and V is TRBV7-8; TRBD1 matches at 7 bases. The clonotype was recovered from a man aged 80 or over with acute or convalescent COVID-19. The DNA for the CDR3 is TGTGCCAGCAGCTTAGAAGGGGGCTTCGGCTCCTATAATTCACCCCTCCACTTT. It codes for CASSLEGGFGSYNSPLHF.